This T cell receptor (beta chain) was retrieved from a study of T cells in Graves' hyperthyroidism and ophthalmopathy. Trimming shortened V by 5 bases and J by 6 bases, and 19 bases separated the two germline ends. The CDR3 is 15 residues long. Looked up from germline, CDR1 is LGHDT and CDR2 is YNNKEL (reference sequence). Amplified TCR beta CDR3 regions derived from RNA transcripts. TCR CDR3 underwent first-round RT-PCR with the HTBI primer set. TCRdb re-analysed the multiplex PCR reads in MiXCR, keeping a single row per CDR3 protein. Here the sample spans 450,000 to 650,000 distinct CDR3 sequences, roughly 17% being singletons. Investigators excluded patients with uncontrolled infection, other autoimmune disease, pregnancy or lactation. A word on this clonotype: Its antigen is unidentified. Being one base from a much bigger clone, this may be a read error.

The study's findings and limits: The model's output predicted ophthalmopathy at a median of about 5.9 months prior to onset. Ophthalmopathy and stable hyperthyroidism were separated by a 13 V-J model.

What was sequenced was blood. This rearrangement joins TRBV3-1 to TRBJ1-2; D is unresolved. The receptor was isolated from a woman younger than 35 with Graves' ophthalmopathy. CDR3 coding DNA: TGTGCCAGCAGCTCACTCCAGGAGTATATCAATGGCTACACCTTC. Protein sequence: CASSSLQEYINGYTF. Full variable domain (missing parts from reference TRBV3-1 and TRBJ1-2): DTAVSQTPKYLVTQMGNDKSIKCEQNLGHDTMYWYKQDSKKFLKIMFSYNNKELIINETVPNRFSPKSPDKAHLNLHINSLELGDSAVYFCASSSLQEYINGYTFGSGTRLTVV.